The clone carrying this T cell receptor (beta chain) has only a few counts. Its specificity is unknown. This specimen includes other DNA sequences encoding the same CDR3. Clones were sequenced by immunoSEQ multiplex PCR, and TCRdb holds only the in-frame ones, with some missing. The sample includes approximately 1.9 million clones, 80% to 95% of them seen just once. V dropped 0 bases and J dropped 8 bases, with 7 bases sitting between them. This CDR3 region has 12 residues. Germline lookup yields CDR1 ENHRY and CDR2 SYGVKD. Positive CCR7 selection of CD45RO-negative cells yielded the naive CD8 cells, and terminally differentiated effector memory CD45RA+ cells were excluded. The data belong to a study of shared clonotypes between healthy human individuals. Findings of the study overall: Incompleteness in sorted-subset sequencing, despite large depth, was shown by rarefaction.

The chain employs TRBV10-3 and TRBJ1-1; D unclear. The TCR comes from a man in his late teens or twenties in good health. Some clones in this sample may be carry-over from other donors' samples. Material: naive CD8+ T cells from PBMCs. The CDR3, as DNA: TGTGCCATCAGTGAGTCGGGAACCGAAGCTTTCTTT. Protein: CAISESGTEAFF.